Included here is one T cell receptor beta chain sequence, with context. There is no known antigen for this receptor. Base qualities are not provided; no much larger clone lies one nucleotide away. These data come from a study of Ad26.COV2.S vaccination and SARS-CoV-2 variants listed by TCRdb under 2021. For the study in its entirety: Donors in the vaccine arm were drawn from COV1001, a multicentre, randomized, double-blind, placebo-controlled phase I-IIa trial testing Ad26.COV2.S in healthy adults. Dosing of Ad26.COV2.S was intramuscular, at either 5x10^10 or 1x10^11 viral particles, delivered as one shot or as two shots spaced 56 days apart. TCRbeta repertoire sequencing was used to assess the specificity and breadth of SARS-CoV-2-reactive T cell receptors after Ad26.COV2.S vaccination. The TCR-sequenced set comprised about 32 samples: about 19 Ad26.COV2.S vaccine recipients, 5 placebo recipients and 8 SARS-CoV-2 convalescent individuals. Trial participants were randomized into five groups of five: low-dose or high-dose Ad26.COV2.S given once or twice, or placebo on both occasions. Investigators remained blinded to trial group allocation during experiments and outcome assessment. Broader findings and caveats from the paper: Substantial breadth of spike-specific CD8+ and CD4+ T cell responses was reported after vaccination. According to the authors, total T cell responses may have been underestimated by the TCR breadth and depth analyses. Comparable non-spike TCR breadth was observed between vaccine and placebo recipients, consistent with only spike being contained in the vaccine. The study was not powered to compare responses between vaccine doses or regimens. Spike-specific TCR breadth was higher in Ad26.COV2.S recipients than in placebo recipients (P = 0.0014).

Explained via the paper, the treatment or condition label denotes: 15 to 20 received Ad26.COV2.S at low or high dose, single or two shots; five or six received placebo; per-sample allocation not given. For vaccine and placebo recipients, the sequenced repertoires came from samples collected on day 63 after the first injection. In Cohort 1b, 25 or so adults aged 18-55 years were enrolled at a single site in Boston, USA, between 29 July and 7 August 2020. Ad26.COV2.S was a replication-incompetent adenovirus type 26 vector that expressed a prefusion-stabilized SARS-CoV-2 spike protein derived from the original Wuhan strain. The CDR3 measures 14 amino acids from cysteine to phenylalanine. The kept DNA is CDR3 alone, 42 bases in frame from the first base. V is shortened by 5 bases, J by 5 bases, and the region joining them spans 15 bases. The CDR1 and CDR2 encoded by the germline V gene are SGHTA and FQGNSA.

TCRbeta CDR3 regions were sequenced with the immunoSEQ Assay. After extraction, genomic DNA underwent amplification by bias-controlled multiplex PCR, followed by high-throughput sequencing. The published analysis was carried out like this. To quantify the absolute abundance of every unique TCRbeta CDR3 region, sequences were collapsed and filtered. T cell fraction was estimated by normalization of TCRbeta template counts to usable DNA, with usable DNA being measured through amplification of reference genes present in all nucleated cells. Repertoire TCRs were annotated as SARS-CoV-2-specific when V gene, CDR3 amino acid sequence and J gene were exactly matched to a known reactive TCR set. The reference SARS-CoV-2 TCR set was obtained from MIRA and was filtered for enrichment in COVID-19-positive ImmuneCODE repertoires, whereby public or cross-reactive TCRs were removed. Based on the MIRA antigens, annotated TCRs were further analysed at the level of specific ORF or position within ORF. Depth was the summed frequency of annotated unique rearrangements, while breadth was defined as annotated unique rearrangements over total unique productive rearrangements. Two-sided Wilcoxon rank-sum tests were used to compare TCR breadth between groups. Entries here come from immuneACCESS through TCRdb and include only in-frame sequences with V and J called. Some clones fail to appear in such tables; in the studies checked, an unresolved V gene covers under half of the shortfall, and the cause of the remainder is unknown. V and J calls plus clone size are reproduced from that table; the DNA served to infer D and trimming. The sample table contains 350,000 to 500,000 clones; only one count was recorded for 90% of them. The ten top clones hold 10% to 15% of the sample.

Sample: peripheral blood, taken in a trial of Ad26.COV2.S vaccine versus placebo. The sequence was obtained from a person between 18 and 65 years old who received the Ad26.COV2.S COVID-19 vaccine or a placebo. The chain uses TRBV7-2 and TRBJ2-5; TRBD2 could be the D gene, as 5 bases match. The CDR3 amino acid sequence is: CASSRGEWRETQYF. The DNA is TGTGCCAGCAGCCGTGGAGAGTGGAGGGAGACCCAGTACTTC.